Listed below are T cell receptor beta chains from one sample, sequenced in a study of T cells after yellow fever vaccination. In TCRdb, the 5' RACE reads were re-called with MiXCR into one record per CDR3 protein. The table shows 140,000 to 150,000 distinct CDR3 sequences, with 6.6% occurring only once. The specimen was CD4+ T cells sorted from PBMCs, collected 10 days after the yellow fever booster vaccination. The receptors were sampled from a young man who received the YFV17D yellow fever vaccine. Each CDR3 is given with its conserved first and last residue. The order of the fields is J gene, V gene, clone size, D gene, CDR3 DNA, CDR3 protein. The D gene is left open where the match is weak. Clone sizes are given selectively: once, few, many, or a class where the clone is expanded.

>TRBJ2-5|TRBV7-2|many|-
TGTGCCAGCAGCTACCGACAGCTCCGGGCCCAGTACTTC
CASSYRQLRAQYF
>TRBJ2-1|TRBV10-3|few|TRBD2
TGTGCCATCAGTGAGGGGGCTAGCGGGAAGGACAATGAGCAGTTCTTC
CAISEGASGKDNEQFF
>TRBJ1-1|TRBV20-1|few|-
TGCAGTGCTGGAAGTGTTGCCGAAGCTTTCTTT
CSAGSVAEAFF
>TRBJ2-1|TRBV3-1|many|TRBD2
TGTGCCAGCAGCCAGGCCCGACTAGCGGATGCTTTCAATGAGCAGTTCTTC
CASSQARLADAFNEQFF
>TRBJ2-3|TRBV5-5|many|-
TGTGCCAGCTTACGATTTACTAGCACAGATACGCAGTATTTT
CASLRFTSTDTQYF
>TRBJ2-3|TRBV27|many|TRBD1
TGTGCCAGCAGCCGTCGGACAGGGAACACAGATACGCAGTATTTT
CASSRRTGNTDTQYF
>TRBJ1-2|TRBV6-5|many|-
TGTGCCAGCACCCCGGGACACAACTATGGCTACACCTTC
CASTPGHNYGYTF
>TRBJ1-1|TRBV5-1|many|-
TGCGCCAGCAGCTCTGGGGGTAGCTTAGTGAGGACTGAAGCTTTCTTT
CASSSGGSLVRTEAFF
>TRBJ2-7|TRBV11-2|many|-
TGTGCCAGCAGCTTTACAGACACCTCCTACGAGCAGTACTTC
CASSFTDTSYEQYF
>TRBJ2-2|TRBV7-2|-|TRBD2
TGTGCCAGCAGTGGTAGCGGGAGGGCCCACACCGGGGAGCTGTTTTTT
CASSGSGRAHTGELFF
>TRBJ1-2|TRBV24-1|many|-
TGTGCCACCAGCCCCTCACAGGGCACGAGCTACACCTTC
CATSPSQGTSYTF
>TRBJ1-3|TRBV7-2|many|-
TGTGCCAGCAGCTTAGTCGCAGGGGGAAACACCATATATTTT
CASSLVAGGNTIYF
>TRBJ2-1|TRBV5-1|many|-
TGCGCCAGCGTCAGGGACGCCTCCTACAATGAGCAGTTCTTC
CASVRDASYNEQFF
>TRBJ2-3|TRBV20-1|many|-
TGCAGTGCCCAGCAAGATACGCAGTATTTT
CSAQQDTQYF
>TRBJ2-7|TRBV7-2|many|TRBD2
TGTGCCAGCAGCCCACGGGCTAGCGGAACCTACGAGCAGTACTTC
CASSPRASGTYEQYF
>TRBJ2-7|TRBV18|many|-
TGTGCCAGCTCAAGACCCTCCTACGAGCAGTACTTC
CASSRPSYEQYF
>TRBJ2-3|TRBV20-1|many|TRBD2
TGCAGTGCTAGGGGCGGGAGTACAGATACGCAGTATTTT
CSARGGSTDTQYF
>TRBJ2-3|TRBV20-1|many|TRBD2
TGCAGTGCTAGAGATCGGCGGGAGCTCACAGATACGCAGTATTTT
CSARDRRELTDTQYF
>TRBJ2-7|TRBV18|many|TRBD2
TGTGCCAGCTCACCAGGACTAGCGGGAGCCCCCGAGCAGTACTTC
CASSPGLAGAPEQYF
>TRBJ2-1|TRBV18|few|-
TGTGCCAGCTCACCCGCTCTCGCGGGAGAGCAGTTCTTC
CASSPALAGEQFF
>TRBJ2-2|TRBV7-7|many|-
TGTGCTAGCAACCCACTTACACTGGTCGGGGAGCTGTTTTTT
CASNPLTLVGELFF
>TRBJ2-7|TRBV19|many|-
TGTGCCAGTAGTGGACGGGAAAGCTCCTACGAGCAGTACTTC
CASSGRESSYEQYF
>TRBJ2-4|TRBV20-1|-|-
TGCAGTGCTAGAGATTACGGCGGAGCTGTAATTCAGTACTTC
CSARDYGGAVIQYF
>TRBJ1-3|TRBV29-1|-|-
TGCAGCGTTCTACTTGGAAACACCATATATTTT
CSVLLGNTIYF
>TRBJ1-1|TRBV20-1|few|-
TGCAGTGCTAGTAAGGGGACGGCGAACACTGAAGCTTTCTTT
CSASKGTANTEAFF
>TRBJ2-7|TRBV20-1|many|-
TGCGGGGGGTTGCGGGCGCTCGGGTCCTACGAGCAGTACTTC
CGGLRALGSYEQYF
>TRBJ2-1|TRBV20-1|-|TRBD2
TGCAGTGATAGGGCTCTCAGAGTGGGAGGGACCTACAATGAGCAGTTCTTC
CSDRALRVGGTYNEQFF
>TRBJ2-7|TRBV12-3/TRBV12-4|many|-
TGTGCCAGCAAGTTAGTAGGATCCTACGAGCAGTACTTC
CASKLVGSYEQYF
>TRBJ2-1|TRBV20-1|-|-
TGCAGTGCTAGAGATTGGTCTTCTCCCTACAATGAGCAGTTCTTC
CSARDWSSPYNEQFF
>TRBJ2-1|TRBV6-2/TRBV6-3|many|-
TGTGCCAGCAGCAATTACAATGAGCAGTTCTTC
CASSNYNEQFF
>TRBJ1-6|TRBV27|many|-
TGTGCCAGCTGTCCATTTGACGGGGTAAATTCACCCCTCCACTTT
CASCPFDGVNSPLHF
>TRBJ2-7|TRBV7-2|many|TRBD2
TGTGCCAGCAGCTACGGACTAGCGGGAGGCAACGAGCAGTACTTC
CASSYGLAGGNEQYF
>TRBJ1-2|TRBV4-3|few|-
TGCGCCAGCAGCCAAGAATCAGCACGGGTCTATGGCTACACCTTC
CASSQESARVYGYTF
>TRBJ2-6|TRBV24-1|many|-
TGTGCCACCAGTGAAGATACTAGTTCTGGGGCCAACGTCCTGACTTTC
CATSEDTSSGANVLTF
>TRBJ2-7|TRBV10-2|many|TRBD1
TGCGCCAGCAGTGAGAGGGGACAGGCGATCTACGAGCAGTACTTC
CASSERGQAIYEQYF
>TRBJ1-4|TRBV10-3|-|-
TGTGCCATCAGTGAGACAGGCAATAATGAAAAACTGTTTTTT
CAISETGNNEKLFF
>TRBJ2-1|TRBV12-3/TRBV12-4|many|-
TGTGCCAGCAGTTTAGCGCGCTCCCATGAGCAGTTCTTC
CASSLARSHEQFF
>TRBJ2-2|TRBV20-1|many|-
TGCAGTGCTAGAAAGACCGGGACCGACGACACCGGGGAGCTGTTTTTT
CSARKTGTDDTGELFF
>TRBJ2-5|TRBV7-9|few|-
TGTGCCAGCACCCGAAGGCCGGGTGAGACCCAGTACTTC
CASTRRPGETQYF
>TRBJ2-7|TRBV29-1|-|TRBD2
TGCAGCGTCGCCCCGGGACTAAACTACGAGCAGTACTTC
CSVAPGLNYEQYF
>TRBJ1-1|TRBV11-2|few|-
TGTGCCAGCAGCTTACAGTTTTACAGTGAAGCTTTCTTT
CASSLQFYSEAFF
>TRBJ2-7|TRBV6-5|many|TRBD2
TGTGCCAGCAGAAACGGACTAGCGGGAACGAAATACGAGCAGTACTTC
CASRNGLAGTKYEQYF
>TRBJ2-5|TRBV11-2|many|TRBD1
TGTGCCAGCAGCGTACGCCGGGACAGGGGGCTGGAGACCCAGTACTTC
CASSVRRDRGLETQYF
>TRBJ2-7|TRBV9|many|TRBD2
TGTGCCAGCAGCGTAGCGGGGACTAGCGGGAGTATCTACGAGCAGTACTTC
CASSVAGTSGSIYEQYF
>TRBJ2-5|TRBV20-1|many|TRBD1
TGCAGTGCTAGAGATCCCGGGACAGGGGGCCAAGAGACCCAGTACTTC
CSARDPGTGGQETQYF
>TRBJ2-5|TRBV9|many|-
TGTGCCAGCAGCGTTGGTCCTGGGGGGGAGACCCAGTACTTC
CASSVGPGGETQYF
>TRBJ1-4|TRBV7-2|few|-
TGTGCCAGCAGCTTCCCCCGTCGAAGGAGGGAATATGAAAAACTGTTTTTT
CASSFPRRRREYEKLFF
>TRBJ1-2|TRBV7-9|many|-
TGTGCCAGCACCCCGGTGGGGAACTATGGCTACACCTTC
CASTPVGNYGYTF
>TRBJ2-2|TRBV19|many|TRBD2
TGTGCCAGTAGTACCTCAGGACTAGCGGAGTTCCCCGGGGAGCTGTTTTTT
CASSTSGLAEFPGELFF
>TRBJ2-7|TRBV5-1|many|TRBD2
TGCGCCAGCAGCCCTGTGACTAGCGGGACCTACGTGCAGTACTTC
CASSPVTSGTYVQYF
>TRBJ2-4|TRBV7-2|many|-
TGTGCCAGCAGCTTAATGAGAGACATTCAGTACTTC
CASSLMRDIQYF